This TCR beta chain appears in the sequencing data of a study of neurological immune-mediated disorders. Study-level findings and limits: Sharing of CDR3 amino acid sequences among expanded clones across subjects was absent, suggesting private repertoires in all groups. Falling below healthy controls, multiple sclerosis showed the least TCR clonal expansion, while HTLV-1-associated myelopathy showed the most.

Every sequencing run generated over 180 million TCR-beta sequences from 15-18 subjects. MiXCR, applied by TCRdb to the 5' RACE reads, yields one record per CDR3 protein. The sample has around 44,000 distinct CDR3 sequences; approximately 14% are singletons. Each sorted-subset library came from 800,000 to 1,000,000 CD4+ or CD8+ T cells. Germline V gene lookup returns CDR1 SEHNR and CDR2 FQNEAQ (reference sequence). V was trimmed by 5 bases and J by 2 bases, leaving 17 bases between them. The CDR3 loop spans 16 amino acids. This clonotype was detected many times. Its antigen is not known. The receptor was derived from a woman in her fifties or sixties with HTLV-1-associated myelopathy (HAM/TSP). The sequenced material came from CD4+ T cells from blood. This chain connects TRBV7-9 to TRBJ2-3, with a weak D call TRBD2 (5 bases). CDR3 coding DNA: TGTGCCAGCAGCCGCGGGCCCCACTTATCCACAGATACGCAGTATTTT. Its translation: CASSRGPHLSTDTQYF.